This T cell receptor (beta chain) is drawn from a study of T cell responses to AZD1222 COVID-19 vaccine. V was pared by 3 bases and J by 3 bases, with 8 bases of the junction left unmatched. The CDR3 extends over 15 amino acids. Germline V gene sequence: CDR1 SGHKS, CDR2 YYEKEE (reference sequence). Notes on this clone: What it binds is not known.

Here immunoSEQ multiplex PCR was the method, and the copy in TCRdb shows in-frame clones only, minus some. The sample consists of around 53,000 clones, around 85% of them appearing once. Study-level results: Along spike, vaccine-associated CD4 TCRs were found throughout, with dominance at 160-218 and 743-854. Females made up more of the donors, who were largely white British, and clonal diversity may have come out too low. Seropositive AZD1222 recipients at baseline numbered only six or seven. Repertoires were obtained solely post-peak T cell response.

The receptor's source is an adult who received the AZD1222 COVID-19 vaccine. Sequencing was performed on peripheral blood, taken 28 days after the second AZD1222 dose. This chain connects TRBV5-5 to TRBJ2-7, with 8 bases identical to TRBD1. The CDR3 bases are TGTGCCAGCAGCTCGTCGGGGACAGGTGACTACGAGCAGTACTTC. This encodes CASSSSGTGDYEQYF.